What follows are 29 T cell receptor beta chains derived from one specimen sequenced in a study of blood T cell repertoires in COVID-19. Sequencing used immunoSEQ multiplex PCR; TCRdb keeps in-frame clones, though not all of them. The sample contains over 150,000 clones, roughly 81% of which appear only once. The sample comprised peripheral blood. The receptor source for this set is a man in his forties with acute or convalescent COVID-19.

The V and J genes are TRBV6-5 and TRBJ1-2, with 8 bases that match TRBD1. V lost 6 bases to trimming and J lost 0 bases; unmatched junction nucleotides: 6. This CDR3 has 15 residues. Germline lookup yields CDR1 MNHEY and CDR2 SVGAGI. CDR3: CASSLTGDPNYGYTF. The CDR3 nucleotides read TGTGCCAGCAGCCTGACAGGGGACCCTAACTATGGCTACACCTTC.

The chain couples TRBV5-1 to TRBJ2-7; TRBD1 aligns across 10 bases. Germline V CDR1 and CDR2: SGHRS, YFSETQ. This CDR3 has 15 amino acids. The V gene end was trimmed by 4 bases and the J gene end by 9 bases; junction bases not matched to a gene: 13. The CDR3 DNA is TGCGCCAGCAGCCAGTCCGGGACAGGGGAAAGGTGGCAGTACTTC. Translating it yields CASSQSGTGERWQYF.

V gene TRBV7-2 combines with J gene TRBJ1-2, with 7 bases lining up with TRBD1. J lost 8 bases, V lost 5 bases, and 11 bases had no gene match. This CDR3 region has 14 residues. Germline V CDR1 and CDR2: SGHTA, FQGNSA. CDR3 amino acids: CASSAGTASWGYTF. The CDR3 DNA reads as TGTGCCAGCAGCGCCGGGACAGCCTCTTGGGGCTACACCTTC.

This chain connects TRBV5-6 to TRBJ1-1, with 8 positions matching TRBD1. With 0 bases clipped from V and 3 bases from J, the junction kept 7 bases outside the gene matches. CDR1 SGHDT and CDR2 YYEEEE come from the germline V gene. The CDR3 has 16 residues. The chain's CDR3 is CASSLDVRGRDTEAFF. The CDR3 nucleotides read TGTGCCAGCAGCTTGGACGTCAGGGGGCGCGACACTGAAGCTTTCTTT.

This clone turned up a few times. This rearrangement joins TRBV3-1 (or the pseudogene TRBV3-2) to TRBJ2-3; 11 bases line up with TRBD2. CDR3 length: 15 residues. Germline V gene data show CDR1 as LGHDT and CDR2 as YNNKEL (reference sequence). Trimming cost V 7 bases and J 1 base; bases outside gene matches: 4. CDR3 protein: CASTSTSGGTDTQYF. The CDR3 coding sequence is TGTGCCAGCACCTCGACTAGCGGGGGCACAGATACGCAGTATTTT.

CDR3 bases: TGTGCCAGCTCACGAGCAGCGCCGGGACAGGGGGAAGCGTACACAGATACGCAGTATTTT. Its translation: CASSRAAPGQGEAYTDTQYF. This chain links TRBV18 with TRBJ2-3; 11 nucleotides agree with TRBD1. The CDR3 loop spans 20 amino acids. From germline, CDR1 is KGHSH and CDR2 LQKENI. Unmatched junction bases numbered 17, after V lost 4 bases and J lost 2 bases.

The CDR3 sequence is CSVWTGNTGELFF. In nucleotides, the CDR3 is TGCAGCGTGTGGACAGGCAACACCGGGGAGCTGTTTTTT. This chain uses TRBV29-1 with TRBJ2-2, with TRBD1 identical over 7 bases. Germline CDR1 reads SQVTM; CDR2 reads ANQGSEA. Germline trimming cut 6 bases from V and 2 bases from J; bases unmatched to any gene: 3. CDR3 length: 13 amino acids.

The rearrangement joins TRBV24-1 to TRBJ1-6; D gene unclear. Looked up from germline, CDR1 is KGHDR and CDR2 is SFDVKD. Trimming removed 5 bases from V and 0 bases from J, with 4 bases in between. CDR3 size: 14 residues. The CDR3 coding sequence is TGTGCCACCAGTGCAAACTCCTATAATTCACCCCTCCACTTT. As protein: CATSANSYNSPLHF.

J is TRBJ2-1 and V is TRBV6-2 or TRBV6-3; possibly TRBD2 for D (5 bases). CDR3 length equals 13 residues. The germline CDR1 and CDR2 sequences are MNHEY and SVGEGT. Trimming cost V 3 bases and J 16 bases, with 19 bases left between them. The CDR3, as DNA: TGTGCCAGCAGTTATTGGAGGAACACCTTGGATTTCTTC. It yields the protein CASSYWRNTLDFF.

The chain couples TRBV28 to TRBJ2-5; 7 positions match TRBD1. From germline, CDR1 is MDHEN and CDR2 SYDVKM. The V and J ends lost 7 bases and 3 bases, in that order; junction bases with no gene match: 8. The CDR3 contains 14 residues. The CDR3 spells CASTQRGGKETQYF. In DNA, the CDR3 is TGTGCCAGCACCCAAAGAGGGGGCAAAGAGACCCAGTACTTC.

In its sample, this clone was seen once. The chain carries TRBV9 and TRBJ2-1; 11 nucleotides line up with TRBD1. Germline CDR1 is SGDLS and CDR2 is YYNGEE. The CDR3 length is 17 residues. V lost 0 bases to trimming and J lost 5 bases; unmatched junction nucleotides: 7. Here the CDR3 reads CASSVVPDRGPHNEQFF. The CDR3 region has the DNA TGTGCCAGCAGCGTAGTCCCGGACAGGGGGCCCCACAATGAGCAGTTCTTC.

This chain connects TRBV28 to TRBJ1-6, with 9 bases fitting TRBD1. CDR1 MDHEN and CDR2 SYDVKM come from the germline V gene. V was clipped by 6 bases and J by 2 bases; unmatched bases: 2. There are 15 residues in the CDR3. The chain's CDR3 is CASSRDRAYNSPLHF. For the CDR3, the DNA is TGTGCCAGCAGCCGGGACAGGGCCTATAATTCACCCCTCCACTTT.

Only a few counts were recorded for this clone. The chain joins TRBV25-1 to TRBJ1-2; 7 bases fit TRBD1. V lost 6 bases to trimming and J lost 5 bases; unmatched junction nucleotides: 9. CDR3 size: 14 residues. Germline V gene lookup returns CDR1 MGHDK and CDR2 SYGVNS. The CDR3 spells CASSDRDRGYGYTF. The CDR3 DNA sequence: TGTGCCAGCAGCGACAGGGACCGGGGATATGGCTACACCTTC.

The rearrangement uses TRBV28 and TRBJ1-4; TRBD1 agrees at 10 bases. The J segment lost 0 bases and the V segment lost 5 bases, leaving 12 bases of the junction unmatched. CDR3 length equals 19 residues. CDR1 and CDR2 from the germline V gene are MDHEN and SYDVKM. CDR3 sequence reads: CASSRGTGANRATNEKLFF. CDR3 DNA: TGTGCCAGCAGTAGGGGGACAGGGGCAAATCGGGCAACTAATGAAAAACTGTTTTTT.

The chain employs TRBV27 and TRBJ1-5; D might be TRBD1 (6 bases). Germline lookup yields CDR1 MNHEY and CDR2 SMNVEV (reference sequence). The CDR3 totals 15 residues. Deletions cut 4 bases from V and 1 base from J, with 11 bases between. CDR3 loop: CASSSFGQSNQPQHF. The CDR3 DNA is TGTGCCAGCAGTTCTTTCGGACAGAGCAATCAGCCCCAGCATTTT.

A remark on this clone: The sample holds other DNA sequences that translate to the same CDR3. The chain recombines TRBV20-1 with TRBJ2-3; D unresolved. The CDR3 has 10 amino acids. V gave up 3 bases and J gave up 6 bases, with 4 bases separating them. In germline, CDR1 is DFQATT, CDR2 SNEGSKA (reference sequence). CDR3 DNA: TGCAGTGCTAGCTCCGATACGCAGTATTTT. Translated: CSASSDTQYF.

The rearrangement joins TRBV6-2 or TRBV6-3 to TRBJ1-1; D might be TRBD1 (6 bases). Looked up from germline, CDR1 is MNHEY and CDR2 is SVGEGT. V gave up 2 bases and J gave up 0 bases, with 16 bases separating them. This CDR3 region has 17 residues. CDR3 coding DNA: TGTGCCAGCAGTTACATGGACAGAGGACTTCTGAACACTGAAGCTTTCTTT. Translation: CASSYMDRGLLNTEAFF.

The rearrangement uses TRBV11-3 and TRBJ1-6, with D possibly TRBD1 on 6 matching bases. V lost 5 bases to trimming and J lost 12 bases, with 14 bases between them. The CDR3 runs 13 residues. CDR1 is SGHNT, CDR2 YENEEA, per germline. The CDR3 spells CASSLTGFGPLHF. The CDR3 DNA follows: TGTGCCAGCAGCCTAACAGGGTTTGGACCCCTCCACTTT.

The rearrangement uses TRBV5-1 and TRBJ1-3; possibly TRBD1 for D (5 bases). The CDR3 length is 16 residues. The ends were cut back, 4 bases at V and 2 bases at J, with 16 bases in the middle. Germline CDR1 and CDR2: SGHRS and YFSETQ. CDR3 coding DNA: TGCGCCAGCAGCGAGGGAGGCTGGGGACCTGGAAACACCATATATTTT. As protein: CASSEGGWGPGNTIYF.

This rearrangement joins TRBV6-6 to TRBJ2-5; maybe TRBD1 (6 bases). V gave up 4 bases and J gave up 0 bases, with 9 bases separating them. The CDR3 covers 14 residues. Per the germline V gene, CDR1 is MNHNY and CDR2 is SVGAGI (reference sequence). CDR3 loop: CASSSGQNQETQYF. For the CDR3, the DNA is TGTGCCAGCAGTTCCGGACAGAACCAAGAGACCCAGTACTTC.

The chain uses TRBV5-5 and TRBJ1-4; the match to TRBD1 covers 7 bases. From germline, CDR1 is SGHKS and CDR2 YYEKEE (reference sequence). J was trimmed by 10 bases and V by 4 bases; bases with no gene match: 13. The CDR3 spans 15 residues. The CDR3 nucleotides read TGTGCCAGCAGCCCTGGGACAGCTCAAAGCGGAAAACTGTTTTTT. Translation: CASSPGTAQSGKLFF.

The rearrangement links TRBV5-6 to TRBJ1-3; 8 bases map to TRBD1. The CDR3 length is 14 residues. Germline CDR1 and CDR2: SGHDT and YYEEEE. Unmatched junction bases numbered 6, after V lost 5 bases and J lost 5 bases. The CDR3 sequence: CASSLQGDRNTIYF. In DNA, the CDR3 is TGTGCCAGCAGTTTACAGGGGGACAGAAACACCATATATTTT.

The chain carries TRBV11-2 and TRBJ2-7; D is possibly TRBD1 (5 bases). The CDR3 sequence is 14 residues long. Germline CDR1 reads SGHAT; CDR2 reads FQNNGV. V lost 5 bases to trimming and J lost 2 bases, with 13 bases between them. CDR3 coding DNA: TGTGCCAGCAGCCCTACGCCGGACACCTACGAGCAGTACTTC. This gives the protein CASSPTPDTYEQYF.

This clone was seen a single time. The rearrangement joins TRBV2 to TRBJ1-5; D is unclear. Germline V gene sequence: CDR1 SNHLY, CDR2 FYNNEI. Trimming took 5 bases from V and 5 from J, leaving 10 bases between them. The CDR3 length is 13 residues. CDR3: CASSPEVDQPQHF. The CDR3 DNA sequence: TGTGCCAGCAGTCCAGAGGTGGATCAGCCCCAGCATTTT.

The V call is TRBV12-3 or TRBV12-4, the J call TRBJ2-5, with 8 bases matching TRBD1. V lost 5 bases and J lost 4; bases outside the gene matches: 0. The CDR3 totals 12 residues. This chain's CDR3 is CASSTGGETQYF. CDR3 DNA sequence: TGTGCCAGCAGTACAGGGGGAGAGACCCAGTACTTC.

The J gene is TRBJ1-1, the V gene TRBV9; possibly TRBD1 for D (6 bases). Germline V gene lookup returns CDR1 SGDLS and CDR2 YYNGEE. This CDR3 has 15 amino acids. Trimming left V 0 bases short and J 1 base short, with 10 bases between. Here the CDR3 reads CASSVVGQPNTEAFF. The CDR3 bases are TGTGCCAGCAGCGTAGTAGGACAGCCGAACACTGAAGCTTTCTTT.

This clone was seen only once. The CDR3 bases are TGTGCCAGCAGCCGCGGGACAGAATCCTACAATGAGCAGTTCTTC. It is translated as CASSRGTESYNEQFF. V and J are TRBV11-1 and TRBJ2-1; D perhaps matches TRBD1 (7 bases). The ends were cut back, 5 bases at V and 1 base at J, with 12 bases in the middle. The CDR3 has 15 amino acids. Germline V gene lookup returns CDR1 SGHAT and CDR2 FQDESV (reference sequence).

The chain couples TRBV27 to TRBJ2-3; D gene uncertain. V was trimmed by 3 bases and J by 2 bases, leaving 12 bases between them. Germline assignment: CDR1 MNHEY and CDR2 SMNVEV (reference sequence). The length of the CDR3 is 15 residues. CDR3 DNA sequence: TGTGCCAGCAGTTTCCTGTTCCGGGTCACAGATACGCAGTATTTT. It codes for CASSFLFRVTDTQYF.

This CDR3 reads CASSLVGQGEKLFF. CDR3 nucleotide sequence: TGTGCCAGCAGCTTAGTCGGACAAGGTGAAAAACTGTTTTTT. The chain carries TRBV7-9 and TRBJ1-4, with a possible D match to TRBD1 (5 bases). CDR1 and CDR2 (germline): SEHNR, FQNEAQ (reference sequence). Deletions cut 1 base from V and 7 bases from J, with 10 bases between. CDR3 length: 14 amino acids.